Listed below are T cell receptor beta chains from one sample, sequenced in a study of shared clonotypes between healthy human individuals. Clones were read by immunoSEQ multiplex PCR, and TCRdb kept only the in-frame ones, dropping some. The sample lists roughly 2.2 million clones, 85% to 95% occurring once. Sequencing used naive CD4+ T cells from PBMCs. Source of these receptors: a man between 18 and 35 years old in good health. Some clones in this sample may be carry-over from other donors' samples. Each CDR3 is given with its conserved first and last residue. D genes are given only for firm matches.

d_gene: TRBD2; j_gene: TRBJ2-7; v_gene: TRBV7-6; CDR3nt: TGTGCCAGCAGCTTAGCAAATCCTACTAGCGGGAGTCCCTACGAGCAGTACTTC; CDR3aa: CASSLANPTSGSPYEQYF
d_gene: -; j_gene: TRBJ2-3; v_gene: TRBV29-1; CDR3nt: TGCAGCGTTGATGTGCCGGGCACAGATACGCAGTATTTT; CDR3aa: CSVDVPGTDTQYF
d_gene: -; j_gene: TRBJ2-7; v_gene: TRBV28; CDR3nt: TGTGCCAGCAGTTTAAACCACGAGCAGTACTTC; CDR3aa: CASSLNHEQYF
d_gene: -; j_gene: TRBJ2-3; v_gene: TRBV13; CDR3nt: TGTGCCAGCAGCCCGAGGGTCACAGATACGCAGTATTTT; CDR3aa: CASSPRVTDTQYF
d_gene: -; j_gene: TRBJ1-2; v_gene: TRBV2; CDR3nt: TGTGCCAGCAGTGAAGGGGCGTCGAGCTACACCTTC; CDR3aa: CASSEGASSYTF
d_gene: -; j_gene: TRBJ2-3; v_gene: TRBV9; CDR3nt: TGTGCCAGCAGCGTTGGGTCAGGGCCAGATACGCAGTATTTT; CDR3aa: CASSVGSGPDTQYF
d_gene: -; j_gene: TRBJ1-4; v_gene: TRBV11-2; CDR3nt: TGTGCCAGCAGCTTAGATCGTCCGGGCCTAGGAAAACTGTTTTTT; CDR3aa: CASSLDRPGLGKLFF
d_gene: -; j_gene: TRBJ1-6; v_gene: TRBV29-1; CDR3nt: TGCAGCGTTGTAAATACAGGGTTGGGGGCGCGCCTCCACTTT; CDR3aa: CSVVNTGLGARLHF
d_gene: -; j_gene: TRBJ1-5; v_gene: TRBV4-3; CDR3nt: TGCGCCAGCAGCCAAGATGCGAATCCACCCAATCAGCCCCAGCATTTT; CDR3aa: CASSQDANPPNQPQHF
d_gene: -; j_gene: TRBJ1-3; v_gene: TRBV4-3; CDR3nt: TGCGCCAGCAGCCGCGAAGGACATTCTGGAAACACCATATATTTT; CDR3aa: CASSREGHSGNTIYF